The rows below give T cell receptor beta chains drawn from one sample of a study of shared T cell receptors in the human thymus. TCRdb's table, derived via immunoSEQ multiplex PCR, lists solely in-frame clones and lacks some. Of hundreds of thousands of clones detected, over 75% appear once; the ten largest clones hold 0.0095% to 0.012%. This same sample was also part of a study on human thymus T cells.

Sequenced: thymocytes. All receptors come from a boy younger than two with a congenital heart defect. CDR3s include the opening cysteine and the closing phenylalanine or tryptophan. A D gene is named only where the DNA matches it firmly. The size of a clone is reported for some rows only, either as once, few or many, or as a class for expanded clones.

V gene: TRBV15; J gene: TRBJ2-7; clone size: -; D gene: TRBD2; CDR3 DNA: TGTGCCACCAGCAGACTTAAGACTAGCGGTTCCTACGAGCAGTACTTC; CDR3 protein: CATSRLKTSGSYEQYF
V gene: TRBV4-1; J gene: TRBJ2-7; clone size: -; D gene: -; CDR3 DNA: TGCGCCAGCAGCCAAGACCTAGTCCACGAGCAGTACTTC; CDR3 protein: CASSQDLVHEQYF
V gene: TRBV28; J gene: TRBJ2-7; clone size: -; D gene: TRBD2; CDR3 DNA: TGTGCCAGCAGCCGGACCGAAAGACTAGCGGGAGGGATGGGTGAGCAGTACTTC; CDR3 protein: CASSRTERLAGGMGEQYF
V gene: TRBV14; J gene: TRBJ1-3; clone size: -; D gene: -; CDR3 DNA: TGTGCCAGCAGCCAAGATTCAGGTGCCTCTGGAAACACCATATATTTT; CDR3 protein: CASSQDSGASGNTIYF
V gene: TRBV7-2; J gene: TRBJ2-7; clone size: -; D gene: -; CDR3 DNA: TGTGCCAGCAGCCCTCCGCCTAGCCCTTCCTACGAGCAGTACTTC; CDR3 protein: CASSPPPSPSYEQYF
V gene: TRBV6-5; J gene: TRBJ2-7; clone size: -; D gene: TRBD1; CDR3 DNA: TGTGCCAGCAGTTACTCGAAGGGGGCTGACGAGCAGTACTTC; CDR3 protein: CASSYSKGADEQYF
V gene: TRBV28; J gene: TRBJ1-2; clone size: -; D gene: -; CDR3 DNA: TGTGCCAGCAGTTTCTTCGGGGGAACGGTGGATGGCTACACCTTC; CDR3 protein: CASSFFGGTVDGYTF
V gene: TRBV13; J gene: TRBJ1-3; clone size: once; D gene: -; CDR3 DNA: TGTGCCAGCAGCTTAGTCCGGGGGGGAGGAAACACCATATATTTT; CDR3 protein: CASSLVRGGGNTIYF
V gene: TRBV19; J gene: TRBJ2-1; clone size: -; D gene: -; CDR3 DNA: TGTGCCAGTAGTATAGCAACCCTTCAGGGTGCCTACAATGAGCAGTTCTTC; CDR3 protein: CASSIATLQGAYNEQFF
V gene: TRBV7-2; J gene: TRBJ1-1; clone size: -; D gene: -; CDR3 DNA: TGTGCCAGCACCGCGAGGGTCAACACTGAAGCTTTCTTT; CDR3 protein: CASTARVNTEAFF
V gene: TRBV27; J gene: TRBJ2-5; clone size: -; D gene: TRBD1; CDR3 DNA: TGTGCCAGCAGTTCCTGGACAGGGGGGGGAGAGACCCAGTACTTC; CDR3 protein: CASSSWTGGGETQYF
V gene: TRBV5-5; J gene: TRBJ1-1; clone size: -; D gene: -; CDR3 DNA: TGTGCCAGCAGCTTAAGAACCCCCCGGACCAGGCCGGGGGAGGACACTGAAGCTTTCTTT; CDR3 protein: CASSLRTPRTRPGEDTEAFF
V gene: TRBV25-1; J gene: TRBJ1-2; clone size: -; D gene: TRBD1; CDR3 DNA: TGTGCCAGCAGTGAATTAAGGGGGACAGGGACCTATGGCTACACCTTC; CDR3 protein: CASSELRGTGTYGYTF
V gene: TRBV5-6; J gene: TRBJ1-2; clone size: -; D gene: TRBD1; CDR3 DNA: TGTGCCAGCAGCCCCTGGACAGGCCCCAGAGCTAACTATGGCTACACCTTC; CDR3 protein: CASSPWTGPRANYGYTF
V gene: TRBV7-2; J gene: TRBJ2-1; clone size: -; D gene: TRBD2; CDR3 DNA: TGTGCCAGCAGCCCCTACTTTATGGGGACTACTAGGAATGAGCAGTTCTTC; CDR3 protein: CASSPYFMGTTRNEQFF
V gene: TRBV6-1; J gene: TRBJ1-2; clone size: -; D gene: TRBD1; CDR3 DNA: TGTGCCAGCAGTGGGATCTCCAGGTCGACAGGGCCCGGCTACACCTTC; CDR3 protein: CASSGISRSTGPGYTF
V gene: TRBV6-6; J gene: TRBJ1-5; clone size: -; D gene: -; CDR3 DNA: TGTGCCAGCAGTTACTGGCGGGTTGGGAATCAGCCCCAGCATTTT; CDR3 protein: CASSYWRVGNQPQHF
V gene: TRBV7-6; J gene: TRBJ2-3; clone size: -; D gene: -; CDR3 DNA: TGTGCCAGCAGCTTGAGCGGTGCCACAGATACGCAGTATTTT; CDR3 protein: CASSLSGATDTQYF
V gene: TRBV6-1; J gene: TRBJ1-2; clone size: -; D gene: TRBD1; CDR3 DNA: TGTGCCAGCAGTGAATTTAGGCTCGGGACAGGCGAGTCATGTGGCTACACCTTC; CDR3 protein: CASSEFRLGTGESCGYTF
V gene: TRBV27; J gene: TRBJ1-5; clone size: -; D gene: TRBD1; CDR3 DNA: TGTGCCAGCAGTACAACCGGGACAGATAATCAGCCCCAGCATTTT; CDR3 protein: CASSTTGTDNQPQHF
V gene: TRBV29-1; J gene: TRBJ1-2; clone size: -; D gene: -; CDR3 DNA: TGCAGCGTTACTCAGGAATTTAACTATGGCTACACCTTC; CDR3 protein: CSVTQEFNYGYTF
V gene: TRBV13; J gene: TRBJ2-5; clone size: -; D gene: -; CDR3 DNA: TGTGCCAGCAGTCGAGGACCAACGGCAGGGGAGACCCAGTACTTC; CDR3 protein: CASSRGPTAGETQYF
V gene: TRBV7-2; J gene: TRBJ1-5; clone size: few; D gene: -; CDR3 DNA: TGTGCCAGCAGCCGAGGAGGGGGCAATCAGCCCCAGCATTTT; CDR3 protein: CASSRGGGNQPQHF
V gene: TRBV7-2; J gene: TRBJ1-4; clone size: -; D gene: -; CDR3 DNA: TGTGCCAGCAGGGCGGGGGGAACTAATGAAAAACTGTTTTTT; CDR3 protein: CASRAGGTNEKLFF
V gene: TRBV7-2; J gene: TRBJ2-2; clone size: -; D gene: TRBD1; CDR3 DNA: TGTGCCAGCAGAGTGACAGGGGGGAAGGGGGGGGAGCTGTTTTTT; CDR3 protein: CASRVTGGKGGELFF
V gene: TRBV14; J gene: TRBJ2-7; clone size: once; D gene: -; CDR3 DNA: TGTGCCAGCAGCCAAGATAGCGCCCTCCCCTACGAGCAGTACTTC; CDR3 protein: CASSQDSALPYEQYF
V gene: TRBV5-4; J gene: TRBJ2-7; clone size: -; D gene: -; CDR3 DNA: TGTGCCAGCAGCTTGGAGACAGGCCAGTCCTACGAGCAGTACTTC; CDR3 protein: CASSLETGQSYEQYF
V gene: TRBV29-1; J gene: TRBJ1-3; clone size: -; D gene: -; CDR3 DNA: TGCAGCGTTGAAGATCCCGAGGGAGACACCATATATTTT; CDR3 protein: CSVEDPEGDTIYF
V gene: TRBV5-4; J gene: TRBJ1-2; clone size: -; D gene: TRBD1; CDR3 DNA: TGTGCCAGCAGCTCCGCTCCTCCGGGACAGCCTAACTATGGCTACACCTTC; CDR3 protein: CASSSAPPGQPNYGYTF
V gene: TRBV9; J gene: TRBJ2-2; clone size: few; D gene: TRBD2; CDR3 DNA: TGTGCCAGCAGCGTGACTAGCGGGAGCCATCTCGGCACCGGGGAGCTGTTTTTT; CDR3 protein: CASSVTSGSHLGTGELFF
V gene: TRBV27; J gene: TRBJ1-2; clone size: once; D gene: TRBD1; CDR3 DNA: TGTGCCAGCAGTTTATTTTCCGCGTGCCACCGGAACAGGGGATGTGGCTACACCTTC; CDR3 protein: CASSLFSACHRNRGCGYTF
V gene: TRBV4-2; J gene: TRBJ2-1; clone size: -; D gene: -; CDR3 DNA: TGTGCCAGCAGCCAGACCCGGGTGTCCGATGAGCAGTTCTTC; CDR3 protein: CASSQTRVSDEQFF
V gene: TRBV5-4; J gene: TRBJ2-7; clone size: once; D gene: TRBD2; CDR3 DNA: TGTGCCAGCAGCACAGGGACTAGCTACTCCTACGAGCAGTACTTC; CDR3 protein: CASSTGTSYSYEQYF
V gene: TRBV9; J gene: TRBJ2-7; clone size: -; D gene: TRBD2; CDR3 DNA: TGTGCCAGCAGCGAGAGCGGGGACGGGGAGCAGTACTTC; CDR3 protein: CASSESGDGEQYF
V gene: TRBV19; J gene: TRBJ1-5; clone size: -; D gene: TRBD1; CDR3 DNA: TGTGCCAGTATCAGGAGTGAAGACAGGGCTAATCAGCCCCAGCATTTT; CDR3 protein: CASIRSEDRANQPQHF
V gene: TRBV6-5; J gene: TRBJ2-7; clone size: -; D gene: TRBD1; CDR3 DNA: TGTGCCAGCAGACAGGGGGTACACTACGAGCAGTACTTC; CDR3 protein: CASRQGVHYEQYF
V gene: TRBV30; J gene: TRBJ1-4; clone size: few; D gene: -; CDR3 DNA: TGTGCCTGGAGTGTACGAGTAAATGAAAAACTGTTTTTT; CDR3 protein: CAWSVRVNEKLFF
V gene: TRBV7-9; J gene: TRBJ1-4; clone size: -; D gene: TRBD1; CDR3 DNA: TGTGCCAGCAGCACGCCGGGACAGGTCACAACTAATGAAAAACTGTTTTTT; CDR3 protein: CASSTPGQVTTNEKLFF
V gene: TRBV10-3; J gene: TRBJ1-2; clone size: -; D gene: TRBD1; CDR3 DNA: TGTGCCATCAGTGAGGACAGGGGACCTTCTAACTATGGCTACACCTTC; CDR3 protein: CAISEDRGPSNYGYTF
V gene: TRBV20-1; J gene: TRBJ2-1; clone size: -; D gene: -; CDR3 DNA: TGCAGTGGGGCAGTTCGTAATGAGCAGTTCTTC; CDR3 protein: CSGAVRNEQFF
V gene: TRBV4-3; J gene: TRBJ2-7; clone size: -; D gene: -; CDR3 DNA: TGCGCCAGCAGCCAAGATCGGGAAACGGTGGGCTACGAGCAGTACTTC; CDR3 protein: CASSQDRETVGYEQYF
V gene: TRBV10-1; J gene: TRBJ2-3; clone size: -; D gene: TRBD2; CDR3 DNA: TGCGCCAGCAGTGATGGGACTAGCGGGTCCACAGATACGCAGTATTTT; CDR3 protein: CASSDGTSGSTDTQYF
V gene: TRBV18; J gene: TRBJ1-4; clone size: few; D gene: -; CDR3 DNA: TGTGCCAGCTCACCACCGGCTGGGCTGGGTGAAAAACTGTTTTTT; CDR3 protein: CASSPPAGLGEKLFF
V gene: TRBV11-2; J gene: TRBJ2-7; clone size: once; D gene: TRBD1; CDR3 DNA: TGTGCCAGCTCCCCCCTCCGGGACAGCTACGAGCAGTACTTC; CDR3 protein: CASSPLRDSYEQYF
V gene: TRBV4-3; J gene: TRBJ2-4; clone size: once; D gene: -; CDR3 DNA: TGCGCCAGCAGCCTCATTACAGGGGCCAAAAACATTCAGTACTTC; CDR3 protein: CASSLITGAKNIQYF
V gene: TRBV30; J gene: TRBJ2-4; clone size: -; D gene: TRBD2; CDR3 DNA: TGTGCCTGGAGTCTAGCGGGAGGTAGATCGGCCAAAAACATTCAGTACTTC; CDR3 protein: CAWSLAGGRSAKNIQYF
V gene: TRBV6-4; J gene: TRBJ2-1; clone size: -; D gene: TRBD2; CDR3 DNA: TGTGCCAGCAGCCGCGGACTAGCGCGAAACAATGAGCAGTTCTTC; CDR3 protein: CASSRGLARNNEQFF
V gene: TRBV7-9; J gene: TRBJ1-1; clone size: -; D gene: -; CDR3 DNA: TGTGCCAGCAGCTCCCTTGATAAGGACAGAACGAACACTGAAGCTTTCTTT; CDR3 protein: CASSSLDKDRTNTEAFF
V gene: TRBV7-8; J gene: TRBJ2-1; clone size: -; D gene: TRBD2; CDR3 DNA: TGTGCCAGCAGCTTATGGGTTAGGCGACTAGCGGGAGGACCCTACAATGAGCAGTTCTTC; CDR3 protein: CASSLWVRRLAGGPYNEQFF
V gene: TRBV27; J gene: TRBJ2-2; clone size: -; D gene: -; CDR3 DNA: TGTGCCAGCAGCCACGCCCCCAGGGGAAGCACCGGGGAGCTGTTTTTT; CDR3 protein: CASSHAPRGSTGELFF
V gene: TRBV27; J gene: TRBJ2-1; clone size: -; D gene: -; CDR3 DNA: TGTGCCAGCAGGGGGAGGGGGTACAATGAGCAGTTCTTC; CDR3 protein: CASRGRGYNEQFF
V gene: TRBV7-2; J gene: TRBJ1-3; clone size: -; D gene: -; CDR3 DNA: TGTGCCAGCAGCTTAGAAAGAAGTGACAACGGATACACCATATATTTT; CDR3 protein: CASSLERSDNGYTIYF
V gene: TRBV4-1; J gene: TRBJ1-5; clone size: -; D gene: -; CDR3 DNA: TGCGCCAGCAGCCAGAGTGAGGGGGACAGCAATCAGCCCCAGCATTTT; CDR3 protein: CASSQSEGDSNQPQHF
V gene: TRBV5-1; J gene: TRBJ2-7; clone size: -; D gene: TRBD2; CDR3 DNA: TGCGCCAGCAGCTTGGCCTGGTCTAGCGGGCGGAGGGGGGAGCAGTACTTC; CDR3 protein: CASSLAWSSGRRGEQYF
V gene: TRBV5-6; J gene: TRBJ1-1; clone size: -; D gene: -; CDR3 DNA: TGTGCCAGCAGCGCCACAGGGTGGACTGAAGCTTTCTTT; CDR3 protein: CASSATGWTEAFF
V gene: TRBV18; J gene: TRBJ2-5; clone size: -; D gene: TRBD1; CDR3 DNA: TGTGCCAGCTCACCGGACAGGGGGAAGGAGACCCAGTACTTC; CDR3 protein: CASSPDRGKETQYF
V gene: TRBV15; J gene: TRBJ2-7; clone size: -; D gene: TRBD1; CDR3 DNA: TGTGCCACCAGCAGAGACCGGGACAGGGGCTACGAGCAGTACTTC; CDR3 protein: CATSRDRDRGYEQYF
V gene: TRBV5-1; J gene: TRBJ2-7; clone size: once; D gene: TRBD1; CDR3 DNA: TGCGCCAGCAGCTCTACGACAGGGCCTACGAAGCAGTACTTC; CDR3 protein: CASSSTTGPTKQYF
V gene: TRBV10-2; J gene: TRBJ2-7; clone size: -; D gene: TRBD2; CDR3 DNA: TGCGCCAGCAGTGAGCCCCTAGCGGGACTGTTTGGCGAGCAGTACTTC; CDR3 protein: CASSEPLAGLFGEQYF